This T cell receptor beta chain comes out of a study of technical replicates of blood from a handful of donors (dated by TCRdb to 2015 to 2018). With regard to this clone: The specificity of this receptor is unknown. No base quality information exists; no much larger clone differs at one position.

Library preparation employed the immunoSEQ multiplex PCR assay. TCRdb obtained this table from immuneACCESS and retained in-frame rearrangements with V and J assigned. These tables miss some clones; where compared with another copy, unresolved V genes account for less than half of the shortfall, and the remainder is unexplained. The sample has roughly 12,000 clones on record, approximately 79% of them singletons. The leading ten clones occupy 14% to 15% of the sample. At the junction V is shortened by 3 bases and J by 3 bases; bases outside the gene matches: 4. CDR1 and CDR2 (SGHAT, FQNNGV) derive from the germline V gene. The CDR3 contains 14 residues, cysteine and phenylalanine counted. Only the CDR3 DNA is retained, 42 bases long and in frame from the first base.

Sequenced input: PBMCs. The chain employs TRBV11-2 and TRBJ2-7; 8 bases in the junction line up with TRBD2. This TCR derives from a human donor in good health. The nucleotide sequence reads TGTGCCAGCAGCTTTGGCGGGAGGAACTACGAGCAGTACTTC. Translation gives CASSFGGRNYEQYF.